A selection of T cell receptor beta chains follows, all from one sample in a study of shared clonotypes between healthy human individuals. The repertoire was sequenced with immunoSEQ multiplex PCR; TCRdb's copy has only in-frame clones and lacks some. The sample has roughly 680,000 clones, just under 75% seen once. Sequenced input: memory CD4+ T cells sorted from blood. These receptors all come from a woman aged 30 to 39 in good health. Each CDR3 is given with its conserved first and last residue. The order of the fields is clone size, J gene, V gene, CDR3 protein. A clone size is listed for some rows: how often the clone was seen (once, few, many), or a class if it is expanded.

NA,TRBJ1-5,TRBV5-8,CASSLIGAGQVPQHF
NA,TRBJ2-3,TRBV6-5,CASSYRAGVADTQYF
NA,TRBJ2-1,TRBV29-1,CSALGQGWSYNEQFF
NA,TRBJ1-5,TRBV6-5,CASSPYRVDQPQHF
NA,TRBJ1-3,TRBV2,CASSPQQAISGNTIYF
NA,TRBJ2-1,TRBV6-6,CASRSSGSSYNEQFF
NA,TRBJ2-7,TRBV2,CASSAVRTGGYEQYF
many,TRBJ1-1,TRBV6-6,CASSYSQGSEAFF
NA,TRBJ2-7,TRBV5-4,CASSRGLAGNYEQYF
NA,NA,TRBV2,CASSDRRDYEQYF
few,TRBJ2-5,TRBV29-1,CSVPTGFSSSETQYF
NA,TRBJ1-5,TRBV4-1,CASSHDDLNDRDHQPQHF
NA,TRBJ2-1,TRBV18,CASSPQRDAHNEQFF
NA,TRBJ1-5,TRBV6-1,CASTLYSNQPQHF
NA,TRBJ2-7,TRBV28,CASGPGVPEQYF
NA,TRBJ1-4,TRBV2,CASSREATNEKLFF
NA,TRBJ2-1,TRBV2,CASMQGKNEQFF
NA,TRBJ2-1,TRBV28,CASIGGGLPEQFF
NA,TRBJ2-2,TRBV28,CASSSPNERDTGELFF
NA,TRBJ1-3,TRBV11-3,CATTCRADSSGNTIYF
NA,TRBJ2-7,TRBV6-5,CASTSSASYEQYF
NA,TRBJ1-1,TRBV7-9,CASSPEDIPRGEAFF
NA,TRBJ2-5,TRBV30,CAWDSGRETQYF
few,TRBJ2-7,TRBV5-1,CASSETGGNYEQYF